The rows below give T cell receptor beta chains drawn from one sample of a study of shared clonotypes between healthy human individuals. Clones were sequenced by immunoSEQ multiplex PCR, and TCRdb holds only the in-frame ones, with some missing. The sample carries 2,100,000 or so clones, about 94% recorded once. The sample was naive CD4+ T cells sorted from blood. The receptor set was obtained from a man younger than 35 in good health. Both conserved end residues are part of each CDR3. D genes are given only for firm matches.

V: TRBV27
J: TRBJ1-5
D: TRBD1
CDR3: CASSLKMGQGNQPQHF

V: TRBV5-4
J: TRBJ2-3
D: TRBD2
CDR3: CASSLQSGLGIDTQYF

V: TRBV6-1
J: TRBJ2-7
D: NA
CDR3: CASSDYTAVLEQYF

V: TRBV18
J: TRBJ2-5
D: NA
CDR3: CASSPPVGETQYF

V: TRBV7-9
J: TRBJ1-1
D: TRBD1
CDR3: CASSSYRDRESEAFF

V: TRBV5-4
J: TRBJ2-2
D: TRBD2
CDR3: CASSSSGRSTGELFF

V: TRBV18
J: TRBJ2-7
D: NA
CDR3: CASSHPGAPAQYF

V: TRBV12-5
J: TRBJ2-1
D: NA
CDR3: CASGLPPRVVYYNEQFF

V: TRBV29-1
J: TRBJ2-3
D: NA
CDR3: CSVEVGITDTQYF

V: TRBV5-1
J: TRBJ1-5
D: TRBD1
CDR3: CASSLGTTGNEPQHF

V: TRBV6-5
J: TRBJ1-2
D: TRBD1
CDR3: CASSPRQGGNYGYTF

V: TRBV4-1
J: TRBJ1-5
D: NA
CDR3: CASSQDPGYRQPQHF

V: TRBV30
J: TRBJ1-5
D: NA
CDR3: CAWSDQGFTHF

V: TRBV29-1
J: TRBJ1-4
D: TRBD1
CDR3: CSVSRGPANEKLFF

V: TRBV30
J: TRBJ2-5
D: NA
CDR3: CAWSRGFQETQYF

V: TRBV21-1
J: TRBJ1-1
D: NA
CDR3: CASSKGEMDRRGAFF

V: TRBV27
J: TRBJ1-2
D: NA
CDR3: CASSSVGLPNYGYTF

V: TRBV5-6
J: TRBJ1-4
D: NA
CDR3: CASSFTSAELFF

V: TRBV6-1
J: TRBJ2-3
D: NA
CDR3: CASSEGGGADTQYF

V: TRBV6-1
J: TRBJ2-1
D: NA
CDR3: CASSVIGNEQFF

V: TRBV7-9
J: TRBJ2-3
D: NA
CDR3: CASSLRQTSTDTQYF

V: TRBV11-2
J: TRBJ2-7
D: TRBD1
CDR3: CASRRTGYEQYF

V: TRBV29-1
J: TRBJ2-5
D: TRBD2
CDR3: CSVSGGTTQETQYF

V: TRBV7-2
J: TRBJ2-2
D: TRBD2
CDR3: CASTLAGGLVTGELFF

V: TRBV28
J: TRBJ2-1
D: TRBD2
CDR3: CASMIAGGPNEQFF

V: TRBV6-1
J: TRBJ1-5
D: TRBD1
CDR3: CASSQGTGGRYSNQPQHF

V: TRBV12-5
J: TRBJ2-4
D: NA
CDR3: CASGTDLENIQYF

V: TRBV6-5
J: TRBJ2-3
D: TRBD2
CDR3: CASGEEPSTDTQYF

V: TRBV10-3
J: TRBJ1-2
D: NA
CDR3: CAISGGGYGYTF

V: TRBV7-9
J: TRBJ2-7
D: NA
CDR3: CASSLAIPAGEQYF

V: TRBV25-1
J: TRBJ1-1
D: NA
CDR3: CASQLNTEAFF

V: TRBV7-9
J: TRBJ1-4
D: NA
CDR3: CASSSGDEKLFF

V: TRBV10-3
J: TRBJ2-2
D: NA
CDR3: CAIRTGNANTGELFF

V: TRBV9
J: TRBJ2-7
D: NA
CDR3: CASSGDSRTDEQYF

V: TRBV5-1
J: TRBJ2-7
D: TRBD1
CDR3: CASSLVGTDTYEQYF

V: TRBV29-1
J: TRBJ2-1
D: NA
CDR3: CSVVGGHEQFF

V: TRBV18
J: TRBJ2-7
D: TRBD2
CDR3: CASSPGTSSGEQYF

V: TRBV5-4
J: TRBJ2-2
D: TRBD1
CDR3: CASSSRVGGLKGGELFF

V: TRBV28
J: TRBJ1-1
D: NA
CDR3: CASSLRPSGHREAFF

V: TRBV4-1
J: TRBJ2-5
D: NA
CDR3: CASSPPGLQETQYF

V: TRBV5-1
J: TRBJ2-7
D: NA
CDR3: CASSHPGLNYEQYF

V: TRBV10-3
J: TRBJ1-4
D: NA
CDR3: CAISEQGQGRLFF

V: TRBV29-1
J: TRBJ2-3
D: NA
CDR3: CSGEQGTDTQYF

V: TRBV4-3
J: TRBJ2-1
D: NA
CDR3: CASSQVTKSKSYNEQFF

V: TRBV6-5
J: TRBJ1-5
D: TRBD1
CDR3: CASREDRGNQPQHF

V: TRBV4-2
J: TRBJ2-3
D: NA
CDR3: CASSQERSAGTDTQYF

V: TRBV5-1
J: TRBJ2-5
D: NA
CDR3: CASSLVGGQETQYF

V: TRBV18
J: TRBJ2-1
D: NA
CDR3: CASSSPTVPGNEQFF